These 19 T cell receptor beta chains were all obtained from the same sample, sequenced in a study of T-cell memory formation after mild COVID-19. Using its own MiXCR run on the 5' RACE reads, TCRdb lists one record per CDR3 protein. The sample holds 120,000 or so distinct CDR3 sequences; approximately 15% are singletons and the top ten take 4.5% to 6.5%. Sequenced input: PBMCs or a T cell subset sorted from them (not recorded which). The origin of the receptors is a man younger than 35 who had mild COVID-19 (a few samples of this study predate the infection). Cell type and time point are not known.

This clonotype was seen only a few times. The rearrangement uses TRBV5-1 and TRBJ1-2; 11 nucleotides match TRBD1. The V segment lost 0 bases and the J segment 8 bases; nucleotides outside the gene matches: 6. The CDR3 length is 15 residues. Germline CDR1 is SGHRS and CDR2 is YFSETQ. The CDR3 region is CASSLVPGQGEGYTF. CDR3 nucleotides: TGCGCCAGCAGCTTGGTACCGGGACAGGGGGAAGGCTACACCTTC. The whole variable domain, remainder taken from reference TRBV5-1 and TRBJ1-2, is KAGVTQTPRYLIKTRGQQVTLSCSPISGHRSVSWYQQTPGQGLQFLFEYFSETQRNKGNFPGRFSGRQFSNSRSEMNVSTLELGDSALYLCASSLVPGQGEGYTFGSGTRLTVV.

In this sample, this clonotype turned up once. This chain uses TRBV6-6 with TRBJ2-1; perhaps TRBD2 as D (6 bases). This CDR3 contains 14 residues. Per germline, CDR1 MNHNY and CDR2 SVGAGI (reference sequence). The germline V and J ends were trimmed by 8 bases and 0 bases, with 11 bases remaining between them. The chain's CDR3 is CASRLGGSYNEQFF. Here the CDR3 DNA reads TGTGCCAGCCGTTTGGGGGGCTCCTACAATGAGCAGTTCTTC.

This clonotype has just a few counts. The V call is TRBV6-5, the J call TRBJ2-5, with TRBD2 matching over 10 bases. The CDR3 is 14 residues long. Germline CDR1 reads MNHEY; CDR2 reads SVGAGI. V was clipped by 6 bases and J by 5 bases; unmatched bases: 6. CDR3 bases: TGTGCCAGCAGCCGTACTAGCGGGGTCGAGACCCAGTACTTC. It yields the protein CASSRTSGVETQYF.

This clonotype was counted a few times. This rearrangement joins TRBV5-1 to TRBJ1-2; no clear D. The germline gives CDR1 SGHRS, CDR2 YFSETQ. V was trimmed by 2 bases and J by 3 bases, leaving 11 bases between them. CDR3 length: 14 amino acids. The CDR3 DNA sequence: TGCGCCAGCAGCTTCGTTGGGTCTGACTATGGCTACACCTTC. Translation gives CASSFVGSDYGYTF.

The V and J genes are TRBV29-1 and TRBJ2-1; tentative D call: TRBD2 (6 bases). The CDR3 is 18 residues long. V was pared by 0 bases and J by 1 base, with 19 bases between. Per germline, CDR1 SQVTM and CDR2 ANQGSEA. This CDR3 reads CSVEEWRAGGASYNEQFF. The CDR3 DNA is TGCAGCGTTGAAGAATGGAGGGCTGGAGGGGCTTCCTACAATGAGCAGTTCTTC.

This clonotype was observed a handful of times. The V gene is TRBV9, the J gene TRBJ2-3; D might be TRBD2 (7 bases). The CDR3 loop spans 15 amino acids. Germline CDR1 reads SGDLS; CDR2 reads YYNGEE. The V gene lost 0 bases and the J gene lost 5 bases, with 13 bases spanning the gap. CDR3 region: CASSVVGGAGDTQYF. CDR3 nucleotide sequence: TGTGCCAGCAGCGTAGTGGGGGGGGCCGGAGATACGCAGTATTTT.

This clonotype turned up a few times. The chain employs TRBV9 and TRBJ1-1; D unclear. Looked up from germline, CDR1 is SGDLS and CDR2 is YYNGEE. The V end was cut by 2 bases, the J end by 0 bases, with 8 bases between. This CDR3 is built from 14 residues. DNA of the CDR3: TGTGCCAGCAGCGTGAGCTCAGTGAACACTGAAGCTTTCTTT. Its translation: CASSVSSVNTEAFF.

This clonotype was detected only a few times. The genes are TRBV24-1 and TRBJ2-2; D remains ambiguous. Trimming cost V 3 bases and J 6 bases, with 16 bases left between them. Per germline, CDR1 KGHDR and CDR2 SFDVKD. The CDR3 length is 16 residues. DNA of the CDR3: TGTGCCACCAGTGATCGCCGGTTGGGGTCCCCCGGGGAGCTGTTTTTT. Residues: CATSDRRLGSPGELFF.

This clonotype was picked up a small number of times. This chain uses TRBV12-3 or TRBV12-4 with TRBJ2-4; the match to TRBD2 covers 7 bases. This CDR3 spans 13 amino acids. With V trimmed by 9 bases and J by 1 base, 3 bases remained unmatched. The CDR3 DNA reads as TGTGCCAGTACCGGGGGGGCCAAAAACATTCAGTACTTC. Amino acid sequence: CASTGGAKNIQYF.

This clonotype was detected only a few times. The V call is TRBV7-9, the J call TRBJ2-3; D call uncertain. CDR1 is SEHNR and CDR2 is FQNEAQ in the germline V gene (reference sequence). This CDR3 comprises 14 residues. V lost 1 base and J lost 3, with 8 bases in between. The CDR3 is CASSLVGLTDTQYF. CDR3 sequence (DNA): TGTGCCAGCAGCTTAGTCGGCTTAACAGATACGCAGTATTTT.

Of note for this clonotype: This may be a read error: a much more frequent sequence differs by one nucleotide. The rearrangement links TRBV7-2 to TRBJ2-5; D unclear. The CDR3 runs 14 residues. Per the germline V gene, CDR1 is SGHTA and CDR2 is FQGNSA. The CDR3 loop is CASSYQGRIETKYF. CDR3 sequence (DNA): TGTGCCAGCAGCTATCAAGGGCGGATCGAGACCAAGTACTTC.

V gene TRBV12-3 or TRBV12-4 combines with J gene TRBJ2-7; D not certain. This CDR3 contains 15 residues. Trimming left V 0 bases short and J 0 bases short, with 9 bases between. The chain's CDR3 is CASSLAATLSYEQYF. The DNA of the CDR3 is TGTGCCAGCAGTTTAGCGGCGACACTCTCCTACGAGCAGTACTTC.

The J gene is TRBJ2-7, the V gene TRBV5-1; TRBD1 aligns across 8 bases. V was clipped by 3 bases and J by 2 bases; unmatched bases: 10. Germline V CDR1 and CDR2: SGHRS, YFSETQ. The CDR3 spans 16 residues. The CDR3 sequence is CASSWTSRTGTYEQYF. The CDR3 coding sequence is TGCGCCAGCAGCTGGACCTCTAGGACAGGGACCTACGAGCAGTACTTC. Complete variable domain (other parts from reference TRBV5-1 and TRBJ2-7): KAGVTQTPRYLIKTRGQQVTLSCSPISGHRSVSWYQQTPGQGLQFLFEYFSETQRNKGNFPGRFSGRQFSNSRSEMNVSTLELGDSALYLCASSWTSRTGTYEQYFGPGTRLTVT.

V and J are TRBV29-1 and TRBJ1-4, with a weak D call TRBD1 (5 bases). The CDR3 contains 13 residues. V was shortened by 3 bases and J by 8 bases, with 13 bases between the two germline ends. Germline CDR1 and CDR2: SQVTM and ANQGSEA. The CDR3 DNA reads TGCAGCGTTGAGAGAAGTAAGGGGGAAAAACTGTTTTTT. Residues: CSVERSKGEKLFF.

This clonotype was seen a handful of times. The V gene is TRBV6-6, the J gene TRBJ1-2; TRBD1 matches at 8 bases. Germline lookup yields CDR1 MNHNY and CDR2 SVGAGI (reference sequence). J lost 7 bases, V lost 6 bases, and 7 bases had no gene match. The CDR3 extends over 13 amino acids. Written as DNA, the CDR3 is TGTGCCAGCAGAACGACAGGGGAGGGTGGCTACACCTTC. Translation gives CASRTTGEGGYTF.

As regards this clonotype: No conserved phenylalanine or tryptophan ends this CDR3, so it is likely a read error. The chain joins TRBV6-2 or TRBV6-3 to TRBJ2-5, with 8 nucleotides matching TRBD1. V dropped 6 bases and J dropped 3; count of bases not matched to a gene: 9. The V gene's germline CDR1 is MNHEY and CDR2 SVGEGT. The CDR3 runs to 15 residues. The CDR3 DNA follows: TGTGCCAGCAGCACCGGGACAGGATGGGAAGAGACCCAGTACCTC. The encoded protein is CASSTGTGWEETQYL.

This clonotype was seen a few times. V and J are TRBV5-1 and TRBJ2-5; a possible D gene is TRBD1 (5 bases). This CDR3 has 14 amino acids. The ends were cut back, 6 bases at V and 0 bases at J, with 12 bases in the middle. Germline V lookup: CDR1 SGHRS, CDR2 YFSETQ. CDR3: CASTGPQDQETQYF. Written as DNA, the CDR3 is TGCGCCAGCACAGGGCCCCAGGACCAAGAGACCCAGTACTTC.

This clonotype turned up a few times. The chain joins TRBV18 to TRBJ2-7; 11 bases agree with TRBD2. The CDR3 consists of 14 residues. CDR1 is KGHSH and CDR2 is LQKENI in the germline V gene. Germline trimming cut 3 bases from V and 7 bases from J; bases unmatched to any gene: 5. As DNA, the CDR3 is TGTGCCAGCTCACCGACTAGCGGGGACTCGGAGCAGTACTTC. The encoded protein is CASSPTSGDSEQYF. Based on the CDR3 plus reference TRBV18 and TRBJ2-7, the full variable domain is NAGVMQNPRHLVRRRGQEARLRCSPMKGHSHVYWYRQLPEEGLKFMVYLQKENIIDESGMPKERFSAEFPKEGPSILRIQQVVRGDSAAYFCASSPTSGDSEQYFGPGTRLTVT.

This clonotype was seen many times. CDR3 loop: CATSDYGTGNEQFF. CDR3 in DNA: TGTGCCACCAGTGATTACGGGACAGGGAATGAGCAGTTCTTC. The rearrangement uses TRBV24-1 and TRBJ2-1, with 9 bases identical to TRBD1. The CDR3 spans 14 residues. Trimming took 2 bases from V and 7 from J; bases not matched to a gene: 2. The germline gives CDR1 KGHDR, CDR2 SFDVKD.